The rows below give T cell receptor beta chains drawn from one sample of a study of CD8+ T cells in alopecia areata. Repertoires were generated with immunoSEQ multiplex PCR, while TCRdb's copy carries only in-frame clones and drops some. The sample consists of roughly 110,000 clones, roughly 50% of them appearing once. The source was CD8+ T cells sorted from blood, collected at week 24, from a patient treated with tofacitinib. These TCRs come from a human donor with alopecia areata. CDR3s include the opening cysteine and the closing phenylalanine or tryptophan. A D gene is named only where the DNA matches it firmly. Clone size is given for some rows only: seen once, a few or many times, or a class if the clone is expanded.

CDR3nt | CDR3aa | abundance | d_gene | j_gene | v_gene
TGCGCCAGCAAAGGACGGCGCGCTGAAGCTTTCTTT | CASKGRRAEAFF | . | . | TRBJ1-1 | TRBV5-1
TGTGCCAGCTCACCAGGACAGGGCGTTGGAGAGACCCAGTACTTC | CASSPGQGVGETQYF | . | TRBD1 | TRBJ2-5 | TRBV18
TGTGCCAGCAGCGGACAAGGGCACAGTACAGATACGCAGTATTTT | CASSGQGHSTDTQYF | once | . | TRBJ2-3 | TRBV9
TGTGCCAGTAGTATAAATGGACAGATTTACAATGAGCAGTTCTTC | CASSINGQIYNEQFF | . | . | TRBJ2-1 | TRBV19
TGTGCCAGCAGAGACGCTAGGGTGAACATTCAGTACTTC | CASRDARVNIQYF | few | . | TRBJ2-4 | TRBV5-4
TGTGCCAGCAGCCTGGAGGACAGAGTGTACGAGCAGTACTTC | CASSLEDRVYEQYF | once | . | TRBJ2-7 | TRBV4-2
TGTGCCAGCAGCTTAGGTAGTCAAGAGACCCAGTACTTC | CASSLGSQETQYF | . | . | TRBJ2-5 | TRBV11-2
TGTGCCAGCAGCGAAGGTCGAGGGAATGAGCAGTTCTTC | CASSEGRGNEQFF | . | . | TRBJ2-1 | TRBV5-4
TGCGCCAGCAGCCCGGACAGGGATCCCAATTACGATACGCAGTATTTT | CASSPDRDPNYDTQYF | few | TRBD1 | TRBJ2-3 | TRBV5-1
TGTGCCACCAGCAGAGATATTCCCGGAGAAGGAGAGACCCAGTACTTC | CATSRDIPGEGETQYF | few | . | TRBJ2-5 | TRBV15
TGTGCCACAGGGACAGGGCATAATGGCTACACCTTC | CATGTGHNGYTF | once | TRBD1 | TRBJ1-2 | TRBV2
TGTGCCAGCAGCGTAGGTTATGGGGAAAAACTAGCCAAAAACATTCAGTACTTC | CASSVGYGEKLAKNIQYF | . | . | TRBJ2-4 | TRBV9
TGTGCCAGCAGCTTAGTCACAGGGGTTGGCGAGCAGTACTTC | CASSLVTGVGEQYF | . | TRBD1 | TRBJ2-7 | TRBV13
TGCAGCGTTGAAGTCGGACAGCCACCCTACGAGCAGTACTTC | CSVEVGQPPYEQYF | . | . | TRBJ2-7 | TRBV29-1
TGCGCCAGCAGCCAAGATCCGGGACAGCTTATCTACGAGCAGTACTTC | CASSQDPGQLIYEQYF | . | TRBD1 | TRBJ2-7 | TRBV4-3
TGCAGCGTTGAGGGGGAAGAGGGGATGGAGTATTTT | CSVEGEEGMEYF | . | . | TRBJ2-3 | TRBV29-1
TGTGCCAGCAGCCCGGACAACTCCTACGAGCAGTACTTC | CASSPDNSYEQYF | . | . | TRBJ2-7 | TRBV4-2
TGTGCCAGCAGTTACTCGAGCAGGACAGATACGCAGTATTTT | CASSYSSRTDTQYF | . | . | TRBJ2-3 | TRBV6-6
TGTGCCAGCAGTATGACAGGGGGCCGGGAGACCCAGTACTTC | CASSMTGGRETQYF | . | TRBD1 | TRBJ2-5 | TRBV6-5
TGCAGCGTTGTAGGGGCGTATGGCTACACCTTC | CSVVGAYGYTF | . | . | TRBJ1-2 | TRBV29-1
TGTGCCAGCAGCTCCCCGGGACAGGGGAAAGGTGCTGAAGCTTTCTTT | CASSSPGQGKGAEAFF | few | TRBD1 | TRBJ1-1 | TRBV11-2
TGTGCCAGCAGCCCTCAGGGGGTAGGGGACACTGAAGCTTTCTTT | CASSPQGVGDTEAFF | . | TRBD1 | TRBJ1-1 | TRBV27
TGTGCCAGCAGTTACGTCTCAGACCAAGAGACCCAGTACTTC | CASSYVSDQETQYF | . | . | TRBJ2-5 | TRBV6-5
TGCAGCGTGGCGGGCCTCGCCGACTCAAACATTCAGTACTTC | CSVAGLADSNIQYF | . | . | TRBJ2-4 | TRBV29-1
TGTGCCAGCAGTTACGGGACAGGGGCGAACACTGAAGCTTTCTTT | CASSYGTGANTEAFF | . | TRBD1 | TRBJ1-1 | TRBV6-6
TGTGCCAGCAGTTACTCGACAATTGGAGAGACCCAGTACTTC | CASSYSTIGETQYF | . | . | TRBJ2-5 | TRBV6-6
TGTGCCAGCAGCCAAGCAGCGGGGGGTAGCACAGATACGCAGTATTTT | CASSQAAGGSTDTQYF | once | TRBD2 | TRBJ2-3 | TRBV4-2
TGTGCCAGCAGCTCCTCAGACAGGCATGGCTACACCTTC | CASSSSDRHGYTF | . | . | TRBJ1-2 | TRBV13
TGTGCCATCAGTGACTCAGGGGGCGCGGGAGAGACCCAGTACTTC | CAISDSGGAGETQYF | few | TRBD1 | TRBJ2-5 | TRBV10-3